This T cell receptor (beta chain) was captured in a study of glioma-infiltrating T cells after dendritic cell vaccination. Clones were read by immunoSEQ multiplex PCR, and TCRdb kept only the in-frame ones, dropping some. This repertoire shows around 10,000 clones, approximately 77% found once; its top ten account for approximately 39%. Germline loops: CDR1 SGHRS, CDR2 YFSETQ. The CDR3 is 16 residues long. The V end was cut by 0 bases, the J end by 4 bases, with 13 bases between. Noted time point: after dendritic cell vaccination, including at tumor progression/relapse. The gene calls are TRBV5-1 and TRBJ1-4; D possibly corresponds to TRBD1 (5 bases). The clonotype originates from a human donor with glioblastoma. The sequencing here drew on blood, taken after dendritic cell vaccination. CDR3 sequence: CASSLAGTPGNEKLFF. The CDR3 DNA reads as TGCGCCAGCAGCTTGGCGGGGACTCCCGGTAATGAAAAACTGTTTTTT.